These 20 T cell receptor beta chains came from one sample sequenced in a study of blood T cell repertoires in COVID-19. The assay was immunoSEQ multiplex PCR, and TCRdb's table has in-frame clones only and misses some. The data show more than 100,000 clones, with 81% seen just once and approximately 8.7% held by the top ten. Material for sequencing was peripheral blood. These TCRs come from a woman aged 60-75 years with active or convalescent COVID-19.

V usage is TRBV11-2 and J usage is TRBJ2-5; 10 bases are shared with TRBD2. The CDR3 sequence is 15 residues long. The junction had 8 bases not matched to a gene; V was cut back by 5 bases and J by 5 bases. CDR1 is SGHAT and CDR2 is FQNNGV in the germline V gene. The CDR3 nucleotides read TGTGCCAGCAGCCGCCGGGCAGCGGGGGGGGAGACCCAGTACTTC. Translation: CASSRRAAGGETQYF.

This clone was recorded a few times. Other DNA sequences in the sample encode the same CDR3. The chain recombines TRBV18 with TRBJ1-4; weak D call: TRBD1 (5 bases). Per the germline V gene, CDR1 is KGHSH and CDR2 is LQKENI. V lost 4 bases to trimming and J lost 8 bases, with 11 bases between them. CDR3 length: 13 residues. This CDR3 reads CASSQGIGEKLFF. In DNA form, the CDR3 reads TGTGCCAGCTCACAGGGGATCGGGGAAAAACTGTTTTTT.

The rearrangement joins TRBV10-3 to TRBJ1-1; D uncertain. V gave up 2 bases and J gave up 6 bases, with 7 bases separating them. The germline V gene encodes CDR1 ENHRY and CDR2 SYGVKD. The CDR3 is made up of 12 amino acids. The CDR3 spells CAISEGRAEAFF. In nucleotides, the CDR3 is TGTGCCATCAGTGAGGGGAGGGCTGAAGCTTTCTTT.

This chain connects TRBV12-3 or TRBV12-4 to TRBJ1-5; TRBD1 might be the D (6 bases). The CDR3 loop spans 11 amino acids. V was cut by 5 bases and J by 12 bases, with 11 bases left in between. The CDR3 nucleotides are TGTGCCAGCAGTACAAGGGGGGGCCAGCATTTT. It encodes CASSTRGGQHF.

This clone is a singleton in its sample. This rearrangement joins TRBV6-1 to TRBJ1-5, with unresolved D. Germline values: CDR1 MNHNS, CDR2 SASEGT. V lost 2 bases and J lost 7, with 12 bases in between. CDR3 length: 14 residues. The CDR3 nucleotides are TGTGCCAGCAGTGAAATGATCAGTGTCCAGCCCCAGCATTTT. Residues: CASSEMISVQPQHF.

CDR3 protein: CASSLAPLTSGSPSSYNEQFF. CDR3 nucleotides: TGTGCCAGCAGCTTAGCGCCCCTGACTAGCGGGTCTCCAAGTTCCTACAATGAGCAGTTCTTC. The chain recombines TRBV7-2 with TRBJ2-1, with 10 bases fitting TRBD2. Germline V lookup: CDR1 SGHTA, CDR2 FQGNSA. The CDR3 loop spans 21 amino acids. The V and J ends lost 0 bases and 1 base, in that order; junction bases with no gene match: 15. The variable domain in full, completed from reference TRBV7-2 and TRBJ2-1, reads GAGVSQSPSNKVTEKGKDVELRCDPISGHTALYWYRQSLGQGLEFLIYFQGNSAPDKSGLPSDRFSAERTGGSVSTLTIQRTQQEDSAVYLCASSLAPLTSGSPSSYNEQFFGPGTRLTVL.

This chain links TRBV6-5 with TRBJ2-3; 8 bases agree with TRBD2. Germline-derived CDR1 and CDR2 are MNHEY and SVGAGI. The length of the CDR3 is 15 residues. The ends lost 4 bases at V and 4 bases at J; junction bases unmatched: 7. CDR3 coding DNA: TGTGCCAGCAGTTCCCGGGGGGGCTCCCCAGATACGCAGTATTTT. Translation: CASSSRGGSPDTQYF.

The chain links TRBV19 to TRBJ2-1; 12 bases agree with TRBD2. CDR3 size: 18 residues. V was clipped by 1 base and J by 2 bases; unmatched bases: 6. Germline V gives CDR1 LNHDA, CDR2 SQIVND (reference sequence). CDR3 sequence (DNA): TGTGCCAGTAGTATAGTTACTAGCGGGAGGTCCCCCTACAATGAGCAGTTCTTC. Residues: CASSIVTSGRSPYNEQFF.

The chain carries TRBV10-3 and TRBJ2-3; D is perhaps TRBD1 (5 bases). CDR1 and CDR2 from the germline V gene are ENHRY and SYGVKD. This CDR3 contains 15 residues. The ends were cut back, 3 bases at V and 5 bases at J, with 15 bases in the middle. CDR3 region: CAISEQGGQGDTQYF. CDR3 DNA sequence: TGTGCCATCAGTGAACAAGGTGGTCAGGGAGATACGCAGTATTTT.

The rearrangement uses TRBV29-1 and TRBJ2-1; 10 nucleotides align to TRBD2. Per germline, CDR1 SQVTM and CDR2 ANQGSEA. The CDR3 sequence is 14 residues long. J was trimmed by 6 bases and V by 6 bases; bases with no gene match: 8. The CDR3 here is CSVPSGRAGNEQFF. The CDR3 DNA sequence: TGCAGCGTGCCGAGCGGGAGGGCGGGCAATGAGCAGTTCTTC.

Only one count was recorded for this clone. The CDR3 loop is CASRGLNTEAFF. The CDR3 DNA is TGTGCCTCCAGGGGTTTGAACACTGAAGCTTTCTTT. The V and J genes are TRBV30 and TRBJ1-1, with D perhaps TRBD1 (6 bases). The CDR3 has 12 amino acids. V was clipped by 7 bases and J by 0 bases, with 9 bases between them. The germline V gene encodes CDR1 GTSNPN and CDR2 SVGIG (reference sequence).

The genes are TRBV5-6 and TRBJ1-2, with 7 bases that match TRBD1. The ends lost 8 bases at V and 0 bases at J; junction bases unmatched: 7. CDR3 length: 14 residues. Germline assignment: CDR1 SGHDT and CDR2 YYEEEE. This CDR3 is CASSRDRANYGYTF. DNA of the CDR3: TGTGCCAGTAGCAGAGACAGGGCTAACTATGGCTACACCTTC.

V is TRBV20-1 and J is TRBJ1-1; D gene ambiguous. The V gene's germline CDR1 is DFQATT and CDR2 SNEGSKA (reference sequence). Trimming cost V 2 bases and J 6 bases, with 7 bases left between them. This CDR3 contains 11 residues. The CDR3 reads CSARRVAEAFF. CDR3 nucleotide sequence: TGCAGTGCTAGAAGAGTAGCTGAAGCTTTCTTT.

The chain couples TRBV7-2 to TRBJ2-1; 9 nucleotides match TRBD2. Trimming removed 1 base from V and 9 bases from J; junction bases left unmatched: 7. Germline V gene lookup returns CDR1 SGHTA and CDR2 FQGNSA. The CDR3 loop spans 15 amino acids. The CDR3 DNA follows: TGTGCCAGCAGCTTAGATGGCGGGGGGGTAGGTGAGCAGTTCTTC. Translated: CASSLDGGGVGEQFF.

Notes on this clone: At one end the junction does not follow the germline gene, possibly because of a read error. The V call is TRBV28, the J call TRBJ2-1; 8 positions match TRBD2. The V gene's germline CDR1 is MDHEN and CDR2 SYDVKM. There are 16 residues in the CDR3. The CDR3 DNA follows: TGTGCCAGCAGCTTCTCTCCCGGGACTAGTTACACTGAGCAGTTCTTC. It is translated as CASSFSPGTSYTEQFF.

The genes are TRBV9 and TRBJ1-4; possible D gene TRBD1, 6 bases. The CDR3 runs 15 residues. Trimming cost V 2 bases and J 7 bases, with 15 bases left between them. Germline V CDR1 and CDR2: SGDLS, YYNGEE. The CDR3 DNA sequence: TGTGCCAGCAGCGTTAGGGACACTCGACCTGAAAAACTGTTTTTT. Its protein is CASSVRDTRPEKLFF.

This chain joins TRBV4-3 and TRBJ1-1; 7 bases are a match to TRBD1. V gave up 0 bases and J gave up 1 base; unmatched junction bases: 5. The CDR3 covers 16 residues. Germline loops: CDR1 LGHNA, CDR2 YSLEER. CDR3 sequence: CASSQDGQARNTEAFF. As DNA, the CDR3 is TGCGCCAGCAGCCAAGATGGACAGGCCCGGAACACTGAAGCTTTCTTT.

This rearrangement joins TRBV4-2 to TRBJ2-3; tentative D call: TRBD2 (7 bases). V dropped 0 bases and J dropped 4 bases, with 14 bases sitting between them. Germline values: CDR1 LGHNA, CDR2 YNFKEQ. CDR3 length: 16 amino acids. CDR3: CASSQDKGEGSDTQYF. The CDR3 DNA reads TGTGCCAGCAGCCAAGACAAGGGGGAGGGCTCAGATACGCAGTATTTT.

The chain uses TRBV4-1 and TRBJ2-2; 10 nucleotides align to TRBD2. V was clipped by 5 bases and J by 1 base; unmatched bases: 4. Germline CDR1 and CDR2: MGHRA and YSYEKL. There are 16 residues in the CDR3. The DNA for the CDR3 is TGCGCCAGCAGCGACCGACTAGCGGGGAACACCGGGGAGCTGTTTTTT. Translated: CASSDRLAGNTGELFF.

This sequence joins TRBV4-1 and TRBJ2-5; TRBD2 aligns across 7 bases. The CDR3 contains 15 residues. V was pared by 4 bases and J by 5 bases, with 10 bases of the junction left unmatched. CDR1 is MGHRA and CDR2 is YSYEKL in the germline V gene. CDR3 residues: CASSLGSVGGETQYF. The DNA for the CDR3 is TGCGCCAGCAGCCTTGGGAGCGTCGGGGGGGAGACCCAGTACTTC.